These 28 T cell receptor beta chains came from one sample sequenced in a study of T cell responses to AZD1222 COVID-19 vaccine. Libraries were prepared by immunoSEQ multiplex PCR; TCRdb keeps only in-frame clonotypes and omits some of them. The table has 150,000 or so clones, approximately 94% seen once. The sequences come from peripheral blood, collected on day 0 of AZD1222 vaccination. All receptors come from an adult in good health.

The gene calls are TRBV27 and TRBJ1-1; 10 nucleotides align to TRBD1. The CDR3 contains 18 residues. V was clipped by 3 bases and J by 3 bases; unmatched bases: 13. Germline values: CDR1 MNHEY, CDR2 SMNVEV (reference sequence). CDR3 protein: CASSFGSGGQGGDTEAFF. CDR3 sequence (DNA): TGTGCCAGCAGTTTCGGTTCGGGAGGACAGGGGGGAGACACTGAAGCTTTCTTT.

The J gene is TRBJ1-4, the V gene TRBV2, with D uncertain. The CDR3 runs 13 residues. V gave up 6 bases and J gave up 8 bases, with 13 bases separating them. Germline CDR1 reads SNHLY; CDR2 reads FYNNEI. CDR3 protein: CASSAGPGEKLFF. The DNA of the CDR3 is TGTGCCAGCAGCGCTGGACCCGGGGAAAAACTGTTTTTT.

The chain uses TRBV5-1 and TRBJ2-3; no firm D call. Germline lookup yields CDR1 SGHRS and CDR2 YFSETQ. Trimming stripped 1 base from V and 2 bases from J, with 11 bases between. The CDR3 is 15 amino acids. The CDR3 sequence is CASSLRPLSTDTQYF. Here the CDR3 DNA reads TGCGCCAGCAGCTTGCGCCCCCTATCCACAGATACGCAGTATTTT.

This chain connects TRBV27 to TRBJ1-2; possible D gene TRBD1, 5 bases. This CDR3 is built from 13 residues. Trimming shortened V by 6 bases and J by 3 bases, and 11 bases separated the two germline ends. Germline V gene sequence: CDR1 MNHEY, CDR2 SMNVEV (reference sequence). The CDR3 loop reads CASSLTGDYGYTF. The CDR3 coding sequence is TGTGCCAGCAGCCTTACGGGGGACTATGGCTACACCTTC.

The rearrangement joins TRBV15 to TRBJ1-2; D unclear. CDR1 and CDR2 from the germline V gene are LNHNV and YYDKDF (reference sequence). The CDR3 is 13 amino acids. Trimming cost V 8 bases and J 4 bases, with 14 bases left between them. The CDR3 sequence: CATGLRDSYGYTF. In DNA, the CDR3 is TGTGCCACCGGTCTGAGGGATAGCTATGGCTACACCTTC.

The V call is TRBV5-4, the J call TRBJ2-7, with 9 bases that match TRBD1. The CDR3 has 14 residues. V lost 4 bases to trimming and J lost 2 bases; unmatched junction nucleotides: 4. Looked up from germline, CDR1 is SGHNT and CDR2 is YYREEE (reference sequence). The CDR3 loop is CASSPGTGTYEQYF. The CDR3 DNA follows: TGTGCCAGCAGCCCCGGGACAGGGACCTACGAGCAGTACTTC. Full variable domain (remainder filled in from reference TRBV5-4 and TRBJ2-7): ETGVTQSPTHLIKTRGQQVTLRCSSQSGHNTVSWYQQALGQGPQFIFQYYREEENGRGNFPPRFSGLQFPNYSSELNVNALELDDSALYLCASSPGTGTYEQYFGPGTRLTVT.

The V and J genes are TRBV27 and TRBJ2-7; 8 bases map to TRBD1. CDR1 and CDR2 from the germline V gene are MNHEY and SMNVEV (reference sequence). CDR3 length: 15 residues. J was trimmed by 3 bases and V by 2 bases; bases with no gene match: 6. The CDR3 DNA is TGTGCCAGCAGTTTAGGGCGACAGGGGCGCTACGAGCAGTACTTC. It translates to CASSLGRQGRYEQYF.

The rearrangement joins TRBV19 to TRBJ2-7, with TRBD2 as a possible D gene (6 bases). The ends were cut back, 4 bases at V and 2 bases at J, with 12 bases in the middle. Germline CDR1 and CDR2: LNHDA and SQIVND (reference sequence). The CDR3 sequence is 14 residues long. This CDR3 is CASSTSGSAYEQYF. In nucleotides, the CDR3 is TGTGCCAGTAGTACGTCCGGGAGCGCCTACGAGCAGTACTTC. The full variable domain, rest sourced from reference TRBV19 and TRBJ2-7, is DGGITQSPKYLFRKEGQNVTLSCEQNLNHDAMYWYRQDPGQGLRLIYYSQIVNDFQKGDIAEGYSVSREKKESFPLTVTSAQKNPTAFYLCASSTSGSAYEQYFGPGTRLTVT.

V gene TRBV6-1 combines with J gene TRBJ1-1; possible D gene TRBD1, 5 bases. The germline gives CDR1 MNHNS, CDR2 SASEGT. The V end was cut by 3 bases, the J end by 6 bases, with 17 bases between. This CDR3 has 15 amino acids. CDR3 loop: CASSEGESSSAEAFF. The CDR3, as DNA: TGTGCCAGCAGTGAGGGGGAAAGCTCATCAGCTGAAGCTTTCTTT.

The rearrangement joins TRBV19 to TRBJ2-2, with D unresolved. CDR1 and CDR2 (germline): LNHDA, SQIVND (reference sequence). The V and J ends lost 10 bases and 1 base respectively, with 13 bases between them. The CDR3 is 14 amino acids. CDR3 sequence reads: CATALLGNTGELFF. CDR3 nucleotide sequence: TGTGCCACTGCTCTTCTAGGGAACACCGGGGAGCTGTTTTTT.

The chain is built from TRBV11-2 and TRBJ1-4; possibly TRBD1 for D (5 bases). V lost 2 bases, J lost 5 bases, and 15 bases lay in between. The CDR3 covers 16 residues. CDR1 and CDR2 (germline): SGHAT, FQNNGV. The CDR3 sequence is CASSLIRQLRNEKLFF. As DNA, the CDR3 is TGTGCCAGCAGCTTAATCCGACAGCTTCGCAATGAAAAACTGTTTTTT.

The gene calls are TRBV9 and TRBJ2-2; D gene unclear. Germline CDR1 SGDLS, CDR2 YYNGEE. Between the trimmed V and J ends, which lost 4 bases and 4 bases, there was a span of 11 bases. CDR3 length equals 14 residues. The chain's CDR3 is CASSSRPVTGELFF. The CDR3, as DNA: TGTGCCAGCAGCTCCCGACCCGTCACCGGGGAGCTGTTTTTT.

This clone was detected only once. This chain joins TRBV27 and TRBJ1-1, with D hard to call. Germline-derived CDR1 and CDR2 are MNHEY and SMNVEV (reference sequence). The CDR3 spans 13 residues. The germline V and J ends were trimmed by 2 bases and 2 bases, with 6 bases remaining between them. The CDR3 region has the DNA TGTGCCAGCAGTTTAGTCGATAACACTGAAGCTTTCTTT. Protein product: CASSLVDNTEAFF.

The chain joins TRBV28 to TRBJ1-5; TRBD1 might be the D (5 bases). The CDR3 is 16 amino acids. V shed 7 bases and J shed 4 bases, with 20 bases lying between them. Germline assignment: CDR1 MDHEN and CDR2 SYDVKM. The CDR3 loop reads CASTTGGARLNQPQHF. The CDR3 DNA follows: TGTGCCAGCACCACTGGGGGAGCCAGGCTAAATCAGCCCCAGCATTTT.

The rearrangement links TRBV5-1 to TRBJ2-1, with 11 bases lining up with TRBD2. Trimming removed 4 bases from V and 9 bases from J; junction bases left unmatched: 12. This CDR3 is built from 16 residues. Germline CDR1 is SGHRS and CDR2 is YFSETQ. CDR3 sequence (DNA): TGCGCCAGCAGCGTAGTAGCGGGAGGGGCCCGGGGTGAGCAGTTCTTC. Translated: CASSVVAGGARGEQFF. Based on the CDR3 plus reference TRBV5-1 and TRBJ2-1, the full variable domain is KAGVTQTPRYLIKTRGQQVTLSCSPISGHRSVSWYQQTPGQGLQFLFEYFSETQRNKGNFPGRFSGRQFSNSRSEMNVSTLELGDSALYLCASSVVAGGARGEQFFGPGTRLTVL.

The count of this clone is one. The chain has TRBV3-1 (or the pseudogene TRBV3-2) and TRBJ1-6; 8 bases match TRBD1. Germline CDR1 and CDR2: LGHDT and YNNKEL (reference sequence). The CDR3 is 14 residues long. Germline trimming cut 5 bases from V and 10 bases from J; bases unmatched to any gene: 7. CDR3: CASSNDRGPSPLHF. For the CDR3, the DNA is TGTGCCAGCAGCAATGACAGGGGTCCCTCACCCCTCCACTTT.

This chain uses TRBV5-5 with TRBJ2-1; 9 bases are shared with TRBD1. Germline CDR1 is SGHKS and CDR2 is YYEKEE (reference sequence). V shed 3 bases, J shed 11 bases, and the junction held 9 bases outside the gene matches. The CDR3 consists of 14 residues. The CDR3 DNA is TGTGCCAGCAGCTGGGGACAGGGTGTTGGGAAGCAGTTCTTC. Its protein product is CASSWGQGVGKQFF.

The genes are TRBV6-5 and TRBJ2-2; TRBD1 matches 9 bases. J gave up 4 bases and V 9 bases, and 6 bases lay outside the gene matches. This CDR3 region has 14 residues. Germline lookup yields CDR1 MNHEY and CDR2 SVGAGI. The CDR3 sequence: CASFRDRVTGELFF. CDR3 DNA: TGTGCCAGTTTTCGGGACAGGGTCACCGGGGAGCTGTTTTTT.

This clone was counted only a few times. This chain connects TRBV5-5 to TRBJ2-5; perhaps TRBD1 as D (6 bases). The germline V and J ends were trimmed by 0 bases and 5 bases, with 11 bases remaining between them. Germline CDR1 SGHKS, CDR2 YYEKEE (reference sequence). The CDR3 totals 14 residues. The CDR3 coding sequence is TGTGCCAGCAGCTTGGACAGGGTGAGGGAGACCCAGTACTTC. It encodes CASSLDRVRETQYF.

This sequence joins TRBV7-6 and TRBJ1-6; a possible D gene is TRBD1 (6 bases). Germline values: CDR1 SGHVS, CDR2 FNYEAQ. V was clipped by 5 bases and J by 8 bases, with 16 bases between them. The CDR3 length is 15 residues. The CDR3, as DNA: TGTGCCAGCAGCACCACCGGGACACTAGATTCACCCCTCCACTTT. Translated, it gives CASSTTGTLDSPLHF.

In its sample, this clone is medium-sized. V gene TRBV25-1 combines with J gene TRBJ2-2; a possible D gene is TRBD1 (5 bases). The CDR3 spans 13 residues. V dropped 5 bases and J dropped 3 bases, with 7 bases sitting between them. The germline V gene has CDR1 MGHDK and CDR2 SYGVNS. CDR3 region: CASSSRDTGELFF. Written as DNA, the CDR3 is TGTGCCAGCAGTTCCAGGGACACCGGGGAGCTGTTTTTT.

The V gene is TRBV10-3, the J gene TRBJ2-1; D is undetermined. Germline CDR1 and CDR2: ENHRY and SYGVKD. This CDR3 has 13 amino acids. V was pared by 5 bases and J by 1 base, with 6 bases between. CDR3 sequence (DNA): TGTGCCATCAGTCCCCGGTCCTACAATGAGCAGTTCTTC. Translating gives CAISPRSYNEQFF.

The chain carries TRBV30 and TRBJ2-7; D uncertain. This CDR3 has 13 residues. Trimming left V 0 bases short and J 1 base short, with 7 bases between. Per the germline V gene, CDR1 is GTSNPN and CDR2 is SVGIG (reference sequence). Written as DNA, the CDR3 is TGTGCCTGGAGTGTAGGCGTGTCCTACGAGCAGTACTTC. Protein: CAWSVGVSYEQYF.

DNA for the CDR3: TGTGCCAGCTCCCTCTCGACAGGGAACGAGCAGTACTTC. This encodes CASSLSTGNEQYF. The gene calls are TRBV18 and TRBJ2-7, with 7 bases lining up with TRBD1. V gave up 6 bases and J gave up 5 bases; unmatched junction bases: 7. This CDR3 is built from 13 residues. Per germline, CDR1 KGHSH and CDR2 LQKENI.

The J gene is TRBJ1-1, the V gene TRBV3-1 (or the pseudogene TRBV3-2); D ambiguous. The CDR3 contains 14 residues. Deletions cut 3 bases from V and 2 bases from J, with 10 bases between. The germline V gene has CDR1 LGHDT and CDR2 YNNKEL (reference sequence). The CDR3 spells CASSQGTLNTEAFF. In nucleotides, the CDR3 is TGTGCCAGCAGCCAGGGTACCCTAAACACTGAAGCTTTCTTT.

This chain connects TRBV19 to TRBJ2-2; D unclear. CDR1 LNHDA and CDR2 SQIVND come from the germline V gene (reference sequence). The CDR3 loop spans 14 amino acids. Trimming removed 3 bases from V and 7 bases from J, with 12 bases in between. CDR3 DNA: TGTGCCAGTAGTATTCGGCTAAATGGCGGGGAGCTGTTTTTT. Translation: CASSIRLNGGELFF. Filled out from reference TRBV19 and TRBJ2-2, the complete variable domain reads DGGITQSPKYLFRKEGQNVTLSCEQNLNHDAMYWYRQDPGQGLRLIYYSQIVNDFQKGDIAEGYSVSREKKESFPLTVTSAQKNPTAFYLCASSIRLNGGELFFGEGSRLTVL.

The J gene is TRBJ1-5, the V gene TRBV4-1, with a tentative D call TRBD1 (6 bases). Germline values: CDR1 MGHRA, CDR2 YSYEKL. V dropped 4 bases and J dropped 3 bases, with 13 bases sitting between them. This CDR3 spans 15 amino acids. This CDR3 is CASSRSDSVNQPQHF. CDR3 coding DNA: TGCGCCAGCAGCCGGTCGGACAGCGTCAATCAGCCCCAGCATTTT.

The chain uses TRBV28 and TRBJ2-2; TRBD1 matches at 10 bases. The CDR3 length is 16 residues. Germline CDR1 reads MDHEN; CDR2 reads SYDVKM. Trimming at V came to 3 bases and at J to 3 bases, leaving 4 bases not matched to a gene. The chain's CDR3 is CASSLVTGGDTGELFF. The CDR3 DNA follows: TGTGCCAGCAGTTTGGTGACAGGGGGCGACACCGGGGAGCTGTTTTTT.